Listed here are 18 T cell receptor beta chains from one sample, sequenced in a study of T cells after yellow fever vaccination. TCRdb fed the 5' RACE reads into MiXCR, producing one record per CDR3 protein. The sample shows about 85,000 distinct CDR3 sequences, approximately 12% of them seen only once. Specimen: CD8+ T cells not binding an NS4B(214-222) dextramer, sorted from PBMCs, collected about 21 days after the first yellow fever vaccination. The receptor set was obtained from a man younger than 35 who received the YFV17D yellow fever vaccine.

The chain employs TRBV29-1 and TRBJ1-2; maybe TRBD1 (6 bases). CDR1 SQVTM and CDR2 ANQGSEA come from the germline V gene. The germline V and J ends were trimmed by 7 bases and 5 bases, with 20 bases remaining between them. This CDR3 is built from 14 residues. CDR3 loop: CSGGRTTGGYGYTF. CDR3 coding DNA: TGCAGCGGGGGGCGGACGACAGGCGGGTATGGCTACACCTTC. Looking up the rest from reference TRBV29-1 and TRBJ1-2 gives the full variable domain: SAVISQKPSRDICQRGTSLTIQCQVDSQVTMMFWYRQQPGQSLTLIATANQGSEATYESGFVIDKFPISRPNLTFSTLTVSNMSPEDSSIYLCSGGRTTGGYGYTFGSGTRLTVV.

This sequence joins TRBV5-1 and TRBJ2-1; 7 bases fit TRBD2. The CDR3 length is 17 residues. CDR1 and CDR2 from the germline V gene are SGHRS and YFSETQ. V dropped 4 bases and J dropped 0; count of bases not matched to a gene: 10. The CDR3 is CASSGQGGISSYNEQFF. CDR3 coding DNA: TGCGCCAGCAGCGGTCAGGGAGGGATAAGCTCCTACAATGAGCAGTTCTTC.

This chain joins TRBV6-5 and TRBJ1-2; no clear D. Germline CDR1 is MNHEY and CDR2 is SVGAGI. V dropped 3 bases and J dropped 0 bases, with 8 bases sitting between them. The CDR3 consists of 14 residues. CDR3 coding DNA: TGTGCCAGCAGTTATGGCCAGTCTAACTATGGCTACACCTTC. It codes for CASSYGQSNYGYTF.

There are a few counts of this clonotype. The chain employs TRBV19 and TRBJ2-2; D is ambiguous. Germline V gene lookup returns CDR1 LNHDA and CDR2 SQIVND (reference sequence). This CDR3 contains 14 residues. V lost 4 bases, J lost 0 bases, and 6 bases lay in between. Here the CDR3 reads CASSTLANTGELFF. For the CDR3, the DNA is TGTGCCAGTAGTACTTTAGCGAACACCGGGGAGCTGTTTTTT. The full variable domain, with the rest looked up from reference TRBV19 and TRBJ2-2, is DGGITQSPKYLFRKEGQNVTLSCEQNLNHDAMYWYRQDPGQGLRLIYYSQIVNDFQKGDIAEGYSVSREKKESFPLTVTSAQKNPTAFYLCASSTLANTGELFFGEGSRLTVL.

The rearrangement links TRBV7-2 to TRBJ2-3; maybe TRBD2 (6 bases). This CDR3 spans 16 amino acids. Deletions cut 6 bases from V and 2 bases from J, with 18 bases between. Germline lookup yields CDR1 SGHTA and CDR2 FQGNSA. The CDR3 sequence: CASRPPGVTLTDTQYF. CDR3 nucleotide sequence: TGTGCCAGCAGGCCCCCGGGGGTCACACTCACAGATACGCAGTATTTT. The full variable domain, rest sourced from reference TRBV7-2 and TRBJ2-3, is GAGVSQSPSNKVTEKGKDVELRCDPISGHTALYWYRQSLGQGLEFLIYFQGNSAPDKSGLPSDRFSAERTGGSVSTLTIQRTQQEDSAVYLCASRPPGVTLTDTQYFGPGTRLTVL.

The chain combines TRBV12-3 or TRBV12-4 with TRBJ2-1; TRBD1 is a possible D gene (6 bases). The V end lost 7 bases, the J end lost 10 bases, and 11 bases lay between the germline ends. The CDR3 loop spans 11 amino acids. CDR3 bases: TGTGCCAGCAAGACAGGATCCGAGCAGTTCTTC. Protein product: CASKTGSEQFF.

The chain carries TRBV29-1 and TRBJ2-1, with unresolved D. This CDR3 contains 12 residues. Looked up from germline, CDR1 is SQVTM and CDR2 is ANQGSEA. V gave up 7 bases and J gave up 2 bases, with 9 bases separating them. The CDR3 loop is CSASEAYNEQFF. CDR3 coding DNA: TGCAGCGCATCAGAGGCCTACAATGAGCAGTTCTTC.

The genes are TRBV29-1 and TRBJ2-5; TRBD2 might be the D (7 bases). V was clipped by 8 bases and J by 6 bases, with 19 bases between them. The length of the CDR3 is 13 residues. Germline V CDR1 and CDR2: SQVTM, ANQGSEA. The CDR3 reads CSFALGGLQTQYF. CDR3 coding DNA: TGCAGCTTCGCCCTCGGGGGGCTACAGACCCAGTACTTC.

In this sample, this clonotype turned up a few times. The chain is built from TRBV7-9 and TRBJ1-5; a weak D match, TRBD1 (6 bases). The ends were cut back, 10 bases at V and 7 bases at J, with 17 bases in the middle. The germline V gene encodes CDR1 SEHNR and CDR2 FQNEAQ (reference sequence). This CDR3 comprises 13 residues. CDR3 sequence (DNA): TGTGCCACCTCTTTAGGGGGTTCGCAGCCCCAGCATTTT. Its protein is CATSLGGSQPQHF.

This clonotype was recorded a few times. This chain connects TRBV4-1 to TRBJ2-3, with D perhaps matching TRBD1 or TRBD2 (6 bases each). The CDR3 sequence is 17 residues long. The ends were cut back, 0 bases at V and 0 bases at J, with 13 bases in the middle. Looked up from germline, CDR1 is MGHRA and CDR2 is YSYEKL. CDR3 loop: CASSQDPQGTSTDTQYF. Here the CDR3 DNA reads TGCGCCAGCAGCCAAGACCCCCAGGGGACTAGCACAGATACGCAGTATTTT.

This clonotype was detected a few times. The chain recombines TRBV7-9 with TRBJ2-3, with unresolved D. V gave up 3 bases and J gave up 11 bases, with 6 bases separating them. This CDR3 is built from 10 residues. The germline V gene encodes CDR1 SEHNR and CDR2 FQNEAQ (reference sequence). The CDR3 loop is CASSFGEQYF. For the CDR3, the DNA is TGTGCCAGCAGCTTTGGGGAGCAGTATTTT.

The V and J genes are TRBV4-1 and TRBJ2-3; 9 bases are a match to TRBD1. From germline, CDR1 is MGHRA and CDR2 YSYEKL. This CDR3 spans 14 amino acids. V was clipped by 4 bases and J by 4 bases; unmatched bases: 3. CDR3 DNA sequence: TGCGCCAGCAGCCCACAGGGGGCCCCAGATACGCAGTATTTT. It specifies CASSPQGAPDTQYF.

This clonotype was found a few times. The CDR3 nucleotides are TGTGCCAGCAGCCCCTGGCAGGGGACTTCTGGGGCCAACGTCCTGACTTTC. Residues: CASSPWQGTSGANVLTF. This chain connects TRBV9 to TRBJ2-6; D might be TRBD1 or TRBD2, each matching 6 bases. The V end was cut by 4 bases, the J end by 1 base, with 15 bases between. Germline CDR1 and CDR2: SGDLS and YYNGEE. The CDR3 runs to 17 residues.

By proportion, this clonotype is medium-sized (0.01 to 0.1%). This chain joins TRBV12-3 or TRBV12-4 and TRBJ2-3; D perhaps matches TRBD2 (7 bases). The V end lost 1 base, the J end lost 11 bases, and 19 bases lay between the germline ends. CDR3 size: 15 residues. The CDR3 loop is CASSLGGGDHLGQYF. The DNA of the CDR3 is TGTGCCAGCAGTTTAGGGGGGGGCGACCACCTCGGGCAGTATTTT.

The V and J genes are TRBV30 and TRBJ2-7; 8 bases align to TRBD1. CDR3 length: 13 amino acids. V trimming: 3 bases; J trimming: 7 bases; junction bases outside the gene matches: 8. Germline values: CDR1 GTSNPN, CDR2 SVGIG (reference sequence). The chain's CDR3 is CAWRRAGGWEQYF. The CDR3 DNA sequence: TGTGCCTGGAGGAGAGCAGGGGGCTGGGAGCAGTACTTC.

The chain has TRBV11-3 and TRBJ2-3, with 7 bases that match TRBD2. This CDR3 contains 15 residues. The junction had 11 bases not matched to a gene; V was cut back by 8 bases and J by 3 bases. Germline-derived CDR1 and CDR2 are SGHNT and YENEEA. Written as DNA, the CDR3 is TGTGCCAGCGGAAAATCGGGGGGATTAACAGATACGCAGTATTTT. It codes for CASGKSGGLTDTQYF.

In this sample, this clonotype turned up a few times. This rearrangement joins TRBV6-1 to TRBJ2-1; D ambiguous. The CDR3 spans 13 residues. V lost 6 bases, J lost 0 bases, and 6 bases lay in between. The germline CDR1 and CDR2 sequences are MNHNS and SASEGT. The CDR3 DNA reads TGTGCCAGCAGACTTAGCTCCTACAATGAGCAGTTCTTC. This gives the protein CASRLSSYNEQFF.

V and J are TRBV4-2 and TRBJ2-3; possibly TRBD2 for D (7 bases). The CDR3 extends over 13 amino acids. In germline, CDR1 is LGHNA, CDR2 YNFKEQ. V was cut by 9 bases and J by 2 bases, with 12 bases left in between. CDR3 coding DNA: TGTGCCAGTGAGGGGGGGTCCACAGATACGCAGTATTTT. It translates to CASEGGSTDTQYF.